This entry lists 20 T cell receptor beta chains sequenced from one sample in a study of cytomegalovirus exposure and HLA in healthy donors. The PCR used 60 Vbeta and 13 Jbeta primers. This table comes from immunoSEQ multiplex PCR, and its TCRdb copy is limited to in-frame clones, with some not included. The table lists 210,000 or so clones, approximately 90% of them singletons, with approximately 1% in the top ten. The material sequenced was PBMCs. The receptor set was obtained from a woman between 18 and 29 years old in good health and CMV-seronegative.

As concerns this clone: In the same sample, other DNA sequences code for this CDR3. In DNA form, the CDR3 reads TGTGCCAGCAGCTTGGGGCAAGGGGGTTACGAGCAGTACTTC. This gives the protein CASSLGQGGYEQYF. The chain has TRBV7-2 and TRBJ2-7, with D tentatively TRBD1 (6 bases). This CDR3 has 14 amino acids. CDR1 and CDR2 from the germline V gene are SGHTA and FQGNSA. Trimming pared 3 bases from V and 4 bases from J, leaving 13 bases between.

V and J are TRBV14 and TRBJ1-1, with 9 bases identical to TRBD1. The V gene's germline CDR1 is SGHDN and CDR2 FVKESK. J lost 0 bases, V lost 5 bases, and 10 bases had no gene match. The CDR3 runs 17 residues. CDR3 region: CASSRQGGFDMNTEAFF. The CDR3 nucleotides read TGTGCCAGCAGCAGACAGGGGGGTTTTGACATGAACACTGAAGCTTTCTTT.

The gene calls are TRBV7-9 and TRBJ2-3; TRBD1 matches at 9 bases. Germline values: CDR1 SEHNR, CDR2 FQNEAQ (reference sequence). The V segment lost 4 bases and the J segment 8 bases; nucleotides outside the gene matches: 16. This CDR3 has 17 residues. For the CDR3, the DNA is TGTGCCAGCAGCTCACCCCTTTGGGACAGGGAAAAAGGTACGCAGTATTTT. This translates into CASSSPLWDREKGTQYF.

The gene calls are TRBV19 and TRBJ2-6; 11 bases match TRBD1. The CDR3 contains 14 residues. Germline lookup yields CDR1 LNHDA and CDR2 SQIVND (reference sequence). With V trimmed by 3 bases and J by 12 bases, 4 bases remained unmatched. CDR3 protein: CASSIRDRGAVLTF. The DNA of the CDR3 is TGTGCCAGTAGTATTCGGGACAGGGGGGCCGTCCTGACTTTC.

This clone is a singleton in its sample. The chain uses TRBV7-3 and TRBJ2-1; 8 bases line up with TRBD2. V dropped 5 bases and J dropped 2; count of bases not matched to a gene: 11. Looked up from germline, CDR1 is SGHTA and CDR2 is FQGTGA. CDR3 length: 17 residues. CDR3 region: CASSPSPAGVAYNEQFF. The CDR3 DNA reads TGTGCCAGCAGCCCGTCCCCAGCGGGAGTGGCCTACAATGAGCAGTTCTTC.

The V call is TRBV11-2, the J call TRBJ2-1, with a possible D match to TRBD2 (6 bases). This CDR3 has 16 residues. V was cut by 3 bases and J by 6 bases, with 18 bases left in between. Germline loops: CDR1 SGHAT, CDR2 FQNNGV. CDR3 nucleotides: TGTGCCAGCAGCTTCCGCGCGGGACCATTTTTCAATGAGCAGTTCTTC. Translation: CASSFRAGPFFNEQFF.

The chain recombines TRBV7-9 with TRBJ2-3, with 9 bases that match TRBD2. Trimming at V came to 4 bases and at J to 0 bases, leaving 5 bases not matched to a gene. The germline V gene encodes CDR1 SEHNR and CDR2 FQNEAQ (reference sequence). The CDR3 is 16 residues long. The DNA of the CDR3 is TGTGCCAGCAGCTCGTTAGCGGGGGCTAGCACAGATACGCAGTATTTT. Its translation is CASSSLAGASTDTQYF.

The chain is built from TRBV6-6 and TRBJ1-1; D is unresolved. CDR1 MNHNY and CDR2 SVGAGI come from the germline V gene (reference sequence). The V end was cut by 6 bases, the J end by 11 bases, with 19 bases between. The CDR3 has 13 residues. CDR3 in DNA: TGTGCCAGCAGCGACGGAGCACTAAGGTCGGCTTTCTTT. Encoded protein: CASSDGALRSAFF.

This clone was recorded once. This rearrangement joins TRBV4-1 to TRBJ1-1; D is possibly TRBD1 (6 bases). The V gene's germline CDR1 is MGHRA and CDR2 YSYEKL. V was shortened by 4 bases and J by 8 bases, with 20 bases between the two germline ends. CDR3 length: 15 amino acids. CDR3 loop: CASSPGGALRREAFF. The CDR3 DNA follows: TGCGCCAGCAGCCCTGGGGGGGCTTTACGCCGCGAAGCTTTCTTT.

The V and J genes are TRBV5-6 and TRBJ2-2, with D perhaps matching TRBD2 (6 bases). Germline assignment: CDR1 SGHDT and CDR2 YYEEEE. V gave up 2 bases and J gave up 4 bases, with 18 bases separating them. The CDR3 length is 17 residues. CDR3 in DNA: TGTGCCAGCAGCTTAAAGGGGAGTGCCGGGGGCACCGGGGAGCTGTTTTTT. It codes for CASSLKGSAGGTGELFF.

The chain employs TRBV30 and TRBJ2-7; 12 bases match TRBD2. The J segment lost 5 bases and the V segment lost 1 base, leaving 3 bases of the junction unmatched. Germline-derived CDR1 and CDR2 are GTSNPN and SVGIG (reference sequence). CDR3 length equals 14 residues. This chain's CDR3 is CAWSARTSGNEQYF. The CDR3 region has the DNA TGTGCCTGGAGTGCGAGGACTAGCGGGAACGAGCAGTACTTC.

The rearrangement joins TRBV7-9 to TRBJ2-5, with 7 nucleotides matching TRBD1. The CDR3 is made up of 16 amino acids. Germline V lookup: CDR1 SEHNR, CDR2 FQNEAQ (reference sequence). After removal of 3 bases from V and 0 bases from J, the junction contained 7 bases not matched to a gene. CDR3 amino acids: CASSFPGQMNQETQYF. CDR3 coding DNA: TGTGCCAGCAGCTTCCCGGGACAGATGAACCAAGAGACCCAGTACTTC.

V is TRBV2 and J is TRBJ2-5; 11 bases match TRBD2. The CDR3 is 16 residues long. The junction had 5 bases not matched to a gene; V was cut back by 3 bases and J by 2 bases. Germline values: CDR1 SNHLY, CDR2 FYNNEI. Here the CDR3 reads CASSEGLAGGQETQYF. CDR3 sequence (DNA): TGTGCCAGCAGTGAGGGTCTAGCGGGGGGACAAGAGACCCAGTACTTC.

This chain joins TRBV7-9 and TRBJ2-3; the D is unclear. The CDR3 runs 12 residues. From germline, CDR1 is SEHNR and CDR2 FQNEAQ (reference sequence). V lost 3 bases and J lost 4, with 5 bases in between. The CDR3 here is CASSFLSDTQYF. The DNA of the CDR3 is TGTGCCAGCAGCTTCCTTTCAGATACGCAGTATTTT.

The V and J genes are TRBV9 and TRBJ2-5; TRBD1 agrees at 9 bases. The CDR3 length is 15 residues. V gave up 3 bases and J gave up 4 bases; unmatched junction bases: 7. CDR1 and CDR2 (germline): SGDLS, YYNGEE. DNA of the CDR3: TGTGCCAGCAGCGGCGGACAGGGGAGGGGAGAGACCCAGTACTTC. As protein: CASSGGQGRGETQYF. The variable domain in full, with the rest retrieved from reference TRBV9 and TRBJ2-5, is DSGVTQTPKHLITATGQRVTLRCSPRSGDLSVYWYQQSLDQGLQFLIQYYNGEERAKGNILERFSAQQFPDLHSELNLSSLELGDSALYFCASSGGQGRGETQYFGPGTRLLVL.

This clone was seen once. The chain combines TRBV7-9 with TRBJ2-7, with 12 bases fitting TRBD2. J was trimmed by 6 bases and V by 4 bases; bases with no gene match: 16. Germline CDR1 is SEHNR and CDR2 is FQNEAQ (reference sequence). CDR3 length equals 18 residues. The CDR3 DNA is TGTGCCAGCAGCTCGGGACGTCTACCGGGACTAGCGGGTTTCGAGCAGTACTTC. This translates into CASSSGRLPGLAGFEQYF. Together with reference TRBV7-9 and TRBJ2-7, the CDR3 gives the full variable domain: DTGVSQNPRHKITKRGQNVTFRCDPISEHNRLYWYRQTLGQGPEFLTYFQNEAQLEKSRLLSDRFSAERPKGSFSTLEIQRTEQGDSAMYLCASSSGRLPGLAGFEQYFGPGTRLTVT.

The rearrangement links TRBV7-9 to TRBJ2-2; 8 bases agree with TRBD2. Germline values: CDR1 SEHNR, CDR2 FQNEAQ (reference sequence). Losses at the gene ends were 1 base for V and 4 bases for J; bases not matched to a gene: 5. The CDR3 spans 16 residues. The DNA for the CDR3 is TGTGCCAGCAGCTTAGGTTTTAGCGGGACCACCGGGGAGCTGTTTTTT. Translating gives CASSLGFSGTTGELFF.

This rearrangement joins TRBV2 to TRBJ1-1; 7 bases fit TRBD1. Germline lookup yields CDR1 SNHLY and CDR2 FYNNEI. The CDR3 sequence is 17 residues long. Germline trimming cut 4 bases from V and 0 bases from J; bases unmatched to any gene: 11. The CDR3 loop is CASSALRGQTMNTEAFF. CDR3 sequence (DNA): TGTGCCAGCAGTGCCCTTAGGGGGCAGACCATGAACACTGAAGCTTTCTTT.

The chain recombines TRBV29-1 with TRBJ2-5; tentative D call: TRBD1 (6 bases). The V gene's germline CDR1 is SQVTM and CDR2 ANQGSEA. The CDR3 totals 12 residues. Trimming removed 6 bases from V and 4 bases from J, with 12 bases in between. DNA for the CDR3: TGCAGCGTGGCACAGGGTGCAGAGACCCAGTACTTC. Translated: CSVAQGAETQYF.

The rearrangement links TRBV11-2 to TRBJ2-3; 11 bases are shared with TRBD2. CDR1 is SGHAT, CDR2 FQNNGV, per germline. The length of the CDR3 is 14 residues. V lost 5 bases, J lost 5 bases, and 3 bases stayed unmatched. CDR3 DNA sequence: TGTGCCAGCAGCGCGGGACTAGCGGTAGATACGCAGTATTTT. Encoded protein: CASSAGLAVDTQYF.